This T cell receptor beta chain was captured in a study of blood T cell repertoires in COVID-19. Whole-study context: Samples came from the United States, Italy and Spain, spanning acute and convalescent COVID-19. T cells, B-cell-depleted T cells, or PBMCs supplied cDNA or gDNA.

The CDR3 is 17 amino acids. V was shortened by 5 bases and J by 0 bases, with 14 bases between the two germline ends. CDR1 MDHEN and CDR2 SYDVKM come from the germline V gene. Authors' analysis steps: It was from reference gene primer amplification that nucleated cell counts were estimated. Produced via immunoSEQ multiplex PCR; TCRdb's table is partial and in-frame only. The V and J calls and clone size come from that table; D and trimming were worked out from the DNA. The data show under 200,000 clones, roughly 85% seen once. The TCR originated in a woman aged 25 to 39 with acute or convalescent COVID-19. Sequences were obtained from peripheral blood. This sequence joins TRBV28 and TRBJ1-6; perhaps TRBD1 as D (6 bases). CDR3 residues: CASSATGWDSYNSPLHF. In DNA form, the CDR3 reads TGTGCCAGCAGTGCTACAGGGTGGGACTCCTATAATTCACCCCTCCACTTT.